This TCR beta chain was sequenced in a study of OX40 agonist ivuxolimab in advanced cancers. Study-wide context: Recorded diagnoses for dose-escalation patients were hepatocellular carcinoma, melanoma, renal cell or head and neck cancer.

Only in-frame clones appear in the TCRdb table, and some are missing; sequencing was by immunoSEQ multiplex PCR. The sample records some 54,000 clones, around 80% being singletons. Study-wide findings and caveats: Researchers report that CD8+ T cells had, on average, more expanded clones than CD4+.

Autoimmune disease history or systemic immunosuppression meant exclusion. About this clone: Its cognate antigen is unknown.

Per germline, CDR1 MDHEN and CDR2 SYDVKM. V lost 7 bases, J lost 2 bases, and 15 bases lay in between. The length of the CDR3 is 15 residues. V and J are TRBV28 and TRBJ1-3; D not resolved. This specimen consisted of CD4+ or CD8+ T cells sorted from blood, obtained in a trial of the OX40 agonist ivuxolimab. This clonotype was sampled from an adult with an advanced solid tumor such as melanoma, head and neck, liver or kidney cancer. The CDR3 nucleotides are TGTGCCAGCATCGATAGTAGAGGTCCTGGAAACACCATATATTTT. It specifies CASIDSRGPGNTIYF.